This is a list of T cell receptor beta chains from one sample in a study of control samples from healthy donors and cancer patients. Assay used: immunoSEQ multiplex PCR; TCRdb lists only in-frame clones, some missing. The repertoire has about 160,000 clones, around 96% of them found once; the top ten carry under 8.5%. The sample taken for sequencing was blood. The receptor set was obtained from a woman in her thirties or forties in good health. Both conserved end residues are part of each CDR3. Fields, in order: J gene, clone size, V gene, D gene, CDR3 DNA, CDR3 protein. A D gene is named only where the DNA matches it firmly. A row's size may be missing; if present it is once, few, many or a size class.

>TRBJ2-1|NA|TRBV10-3|TRBD1
TGTGCCATCACCGGAGGGTCCGGGACAGGGTTGCATGAGCAGTTCTTC
CAITGGSGTGLHEQFF
>TRBJ2-5|NA|TRBV25-1|NA
TGTGCCAGCAGTGAATTAGGACAGAGAATCCAAGAGACCCAGTACTTC
CASSELGQRIQETQYF
>TRBJ2-1|NA|TRBV5-1|TRBD2
TGCGCCAGCAGCTTGAGAGGCCGACTAGCGGACGGGGGATTGTCCTACAATGAGCAGTTCTTC
CASSLRGRLADGGLSYNEQFF
>TRBJ2-5|NA|TRBV7-8|TRBD1
TGTGCCAGCAGCATACTACAGGGGGCGTGGGAGACCCAGTACTTC
CASSILQGAWETQYF
>TRBJ1-1|NA|TRBV27|NA
TGTGCCAGCAGTTTCAACAGCGGGAGCACTGAAGCTTTCTTT
CASSFNSGSTEAFF
>TRBJ2-7|NA|TRBV4-3|NA
TGCGCCAGCAGCCAAGAAGATGACTACGAGCAGTACTTC
CASSQEDDYEQYF
>TRBJ1-2|NA|TRBV5-1|NA
TGCGCCAGCAGCCTCTCCAGCTATGGCTACACCTTC
CASSLSSYGYTF
>TRBJ1-2|NA|TRBV9|TRBD1
TGTGCCAGCAGCGTCCAGGGGGCTACTAACTATGGCTACACCTTC
CASSVQGATNYGYTF
>TRBJ2-7|NA|TRBV7-2|TRBD2
TGTGCCAGCAGCTTAATCAGTGCGGGAGGGGCCTACGAGCAGTACTTC
CASSLISAGGAYEQYF
>TRBJ1-1|NA|TRBV4-3|TRBD1
TGCGCCAGCAGCCCCGTGACAGGGTGGAACACTGAAGCTTTCTTT
CASSPVTGWNTEAFF
>TRBJ1-4|NA|TRBV18|NA
TGTGCCAGCTCACCACGATTAAGGGAGGAAGTTTTTAAAAAACTGTTTTTT
CASSPRLREEVFKKLFF
>TRBJ2-3|NA|TRBV6-2/TRBV6-3|TRBD2
TGTGCCAGCAGTTTCCTAGCGGGAGCAACAGATACGCAGTATTTT
CASSFLAGATDTQYF
>TRBJ1-4|few|TRBV2|NA
NA
CASILGRENEKLFF
>TRBJ2-3|NA|TRBV11-3|TRBD1
TGTGCCAGCTCACGGGGACAGGGGGATGATACGCAGTATTTT
CASSRGQGDDTQYF
>TRBJ2-7|NA|TRBV11-3|TRBD1
TGTGCCAGCAGACCGACGAACAGGGGCGCCTACGAGCAGTACTTC
CASRPTNRGAYEQYF
>TRBJ1-2|NA|TRBV4-2|NA
TGTGCCAGCAGCCAGTACAGGGAGGGGAATGGCTACACCTTC
CASSQYREGNGYTF
>TRBJ2-3|NA|TRBV5-4|NA
TGTGCCAGCAGCTTGGGGCAAGGGACACTTAACACAGATACGCAGTATTTT
CASSLGQGTLNTDTQYF
>TRBJ2-7|NA|TRBV29-1|TRBD2
TGCAGCGTTGGGGGCCGCGACGCGGGGGGGACCTACGAGCAGTACTTC
CSVGGRDAGGTYEQYF
>TRBJ1-4|few|TRBV23-1|NA
TGCGCCAGCAGTCAATCGTCGAGGGCGTTTAATGAAAAACTGTTTTTT
CASSQSSRAFNEKLFF
>TRBJ1-4|once|TRBV19|NA
TGTGCCAGTAGTATAGTATCCGTTGTGGTAGCTAATGAAAAACTGTTTTTT
CASSIVSVVVANEKLFF
>TRBJ2-3|NA|TRBV5-1|TRBD2
TGCGCCAGCAGCTTGGCGGCAGCGGGAAGCACAGATACGCAGTATTTT
CASSLAAAGSTDTQYF
>TRBJ1-2|NA|TRBV11-2|TRBD1
TGTGCCAGCAGCCCGACCGGGACAGACTATGGCTACACCTTC
CASSPTGTDYGYTF
>TRBJ1-4|NA|TRBV19|TRBD1
TGTGCCAGTAGTTTCGGGACAGGGGCCAATGAAAAACTGTTTTTT
CASSFGTGANEKLFF
>TRBJ1-6|NA|TRBV30|NA
TGTGCCTGGAGTGTCCGATCACCCCTCCACTTT
CAWSVRSPLHF
>TRBJ2-7|NA|TRBV11-2|TRBD1
TGTGCCAGCAGCGAGACAGGGTCGTACGAGCAGTACTTC
CASSETGSYEQYF
>TRBJ2-1|NA|TRBV3-1/TRBV3-2|TRBD2
TGTGCCAGCAGCCGAGGACTAGCGGGAGGGCCTCGAAATGAGCAGTTCTTC
CASSRGLAGGPRNEQFF
>TRBJ1-2|NA|TRBV11-2|NA
TGTGCCAGCAGTTTAAATGGGGACACCCACTATGGCTACACCTTC
CASSLNGDTHYGYTF
>TRBJ1-2|NA|TRBV19|TRBD1
TGTGCCAGTAGCCAGGACAGGGATGGTGGCTACACCTTC
CASSQDRDGGYTF